This is a list of T cell receptor beta chains from one sample in a study of blood T cell repertoires in COVID-19. Sequencing used immunoSEQ multiplex PCR; TCRdb keeps in-frame clones, though not all of them. The data hold 180,000 or so clones, with 75% to 90% observed a single time. Sequencing was done on a sample of peripheral blood. The origin of the receptors is a woman between 55 and 75 years old with acute or convalescent COVID-19. CDR3s include the opening cysteine and the closing phenylalanine or tryptophan. Each record gives: clone size, D gene, J gene, V gene, CDR3 DNA, CDR3 protein. D genes are given only for firm matches. The size of a clone is reported for some rows only, either as once, few or many, or as a class for expanded clones.

>NA|TRBD1|TRBJ1-5|TRBV18
TGTGCCAGCTCACCAAGGACAGGGTCGAATCAGCCCCAGCATTTT
CASSPRTGSNQPQHF
>few|NA|TRBJ1-4|TRBV2
TGTGCCAGCACTCCTTCCCGCAGGGCAGTCCCCGGTGAAAAACTGTTTTTT
CASTPSRRAVPGEKLFF
>NA|NA|TRBJ1-6|TRBV19
TGTGCCAGTAACCAAGGGGGACCAATTTCACCCCTCCACTTT
CASNQGGPISPLHF
>NA|TRBD2|TRBJ2-2|TRBV4-1
TGCGCCAGCAGCCTCACCGGGACTAGCGGGACAGGGGAGCTGTTTTTT
CASSLTGTSGTGELFF
>NA|NA|TRBJ2-3|TRBV20-1
TGCAGTGCTCGGGTAACAGATACGCAGTATTTT
CSARVTDTQYF
>NA|TRBD2|TRBJ2-5|TRBV6-2/TRBV6-3
TGTGCCAGCAGTTTACCTGGACTAGGGATACAAGAGACCCAGTACTTC
CASSLPGLGIQETQYF
>NA|TRBD1|TRBJ1-2|TRBV2
TGTGCCAGCATCGGGGGGCCCGGGACAGGCGAAAGTTTCTATGGCTACACCTTC
CASIGGPGTGESFYGYTF
>NA|TRBD1|TRBJ1-5|TRBV6-2/TRBV6-3
TGTGCCAGCAGTTACAGGACAGGGGTAACCCAGCCCCAGCATTTT
CASSYRTGVTQPQHF
>NA|NA|TRBJ1-6|TRBV27
TGTGCCAGCAGTTTACGAGATTTTAATTCACCCCTCCACTTT
CASSLRDFNSPLHF
>NA|NA|TRBJ2-4|TRBV28
TGTGCCAGCAGACGACAGAAAAACATTCAGTACTTC
CASRRQKNIQYF
>NA|NA|TRBJ1-3|TRBV19
TGTGCCAGTAGTATCCTCGGGGTGTCCGACTCTGGAAACACCATATATTTT
CASSILGVSDSGNTIYF
>NA|NA|TRBJ1-1|TRBV15
TGTGCCACCAGCCCAAGGGGAAGGACTGAAGCTTTCTTT
CATSPRGRTEAFF
>NA|TRBD2|TRBJ2-1|TRBV6-5
TGTGCCAGCGGAGAGGCGGGAGATAATGAGCAGTTCTTC
CASGEAGDNEQFF
>NA|TRBD1|TRBJ2-5|TRBV6-5
TGTGCCAGCAGCGCGACAGGGCGTGGGGAGACCCAGTACTTC
CASSATGRGETQYF
>NA|NA|TRBJ1-5|TRBV5-1
TGCGCCAGCAGCTTGGGAGGTGGCAATCAGCCCCAGCATTTT
CASSLGGGNQPQHF
>NA|NA|TRBJ1-1|TRBV5-1
TGCGCCAGCAGCCTCCCTTCCGGGGGGAACACTGAAGCTTTCTTT
CASSLPSGGNTEAFF
>NA|TRBD2|TRBJ2-1|TRBV28
TGTGCCAGCACCTTGGCGGGAGCCCACAATGAGCAGTTCTTC
CASTLAGAHNEQFF
>NA|NA|TRBJ1-1|TRBV5-1
TGCGCCAGCAGCTTGGGTGGGAGGCAGTCCGAAGCTTTCTTT
CASSLGGRQSEAFF
>NA|NA|TRBJ2-7|TRBV18
TGTGCCAGCTCAGAGGGGGTGTCCTACGAGCAGTACTTC
CASSEGVSYEQYF
>NA|NA|TRBJ2-5|TRBV24-1
TGTGCCACCAGTGACCCTTATAGTCCACAAGAGACCCAGTACTTC
CATSDPYSPQETQYF